These 25 T cell receptor beta chains came from one sample sequenced in a study of Ad26.COV2.S vaccination and SARS-CoV-2 variants. Described treatment: approximately 18 received Ad26.COV2.S at low or high dose, single or two shots; 5 received placebo; per-sample allocation not given. The samples were gathered on day 63 after the first injection of vaccine or placebo. Measured with immunoSEQ multiplex PCR; TCRdb has only the in-frame clones, and not every one. The sample records around 500,000 clones, 89% being singletons. The starting material was peripheral blood, obtained in a trial of Ad26.COV2.S vaccine versus placebo. Receptors originate from a person between 18 and 65 years old who received the Ad26.COV2.S COVID-19 vaccine or a placebo.

The V and J genes are TRBV27 and TRBJ2-3; TRBD1 is a possible D gene (5 bases). Trimming removed 5 bases at V and 1 base at J, with 10 bases between. The CDR3 runs to 14 residues. Per the germline V gene, CDR1 is MNHEY and CDR2 is SMNVEV (reference sequence). CDR3 loop: CASSLQGRTDTQYF. In nucleotides, the CDR3 is TGTGCCAGCAGTCTTCAGGGCCGCACAGATACGCAGTATTTT.

The chain employs TRBV7-8 and TRBJ1-2; the match to TRBD1 covers 7 bases. The CDR3 is 14 amino acids. Germline CDR1 is SGHVS and CDR2 is FQNEAQ. J lost 7 bases, V lost 4 bases, and 9 bases had no gene match. CDR3 amino acids: CASSSAGQVGGYTF. The CDR3 region has the DNA TGTGCCAGCAGCTCCGCCGGACAGGTCGGTGGCTACACCTTC.

This clone has only one observation. V is TRBV5-1 and J is TRBJ2-3, with TRBD1 matching 7 bases. Germline CDR1 reads SGHRS; CDR2 reads YFSETQ. CDR3 size: 14 residues. Trimming at V came to 7 bases and at J to 2 bases, leaving 7 bases not matched to a gene. CDR3 nucleotide sequence: TGCGCCAGCGCCATCGGACAGGACACAGATACGCAGTATTTT. It codes for CASAIGQDTDTQYF.

This chain uses TRBV18 with TRBJ2-3; D is unresolved. V lost 3 bases, J lost 6 bases, and 16 bases lay in between. Germline lookup yields CDR1 KGHSH and CDR2 LQKENI. The length of the CDR3 is 15 residues. CDR3 DNA: TGTGCCAGCTCACCTAAATCAGGTTCAAGCGATACGCAGTATTTT. It codes for CASSPKSGSSDTQYF.

The chain employs TRBV12-3 or TRBV12-4 and TRBJ1-6; maybe TRBD1 (6 bases). The ends were cut back, 4 bases at V and 12 bases at J, with 13 bases in the middle. This CDR3 is built from 13 residues. CDR3 protein: CASSSGALLPLHF. DNA for the CDR3: TGTGCCAGCAGTTCAGGGGCCTTGTTACCCCTCCACTTT.

The chain has TRBV7-2 and TRBJ2-2; 8 bases line up with TRBD1. Germline values: CDR1 SGHTA, CDR2 FQGNSA. J was trimmed by 2 bases and V by 3 bases; bases with no gene match: 5. This CDR3 has 16 amino acids. The DNA for the CDR3 is TGTGCCAGCAGCTTCCAGGGGGCGGTAAACACCGGGGAGCTGTTTTTT. The encoded protein is CASSFQGAVNTGELFF.

The chain employs TRBV6-2 or TRBV6-3 and TRBJ1-6; D gene unclear. This CDR3 is built from 15 residues. V gave up 6 bases and J gave up 2 bases, with 11 bases separating them. The V gene's germline CDR1 is MNHEY and CDR2 SVGEGT. DNA for the CDR3: TGTGCCAGCAGCCCCCCAGGCACCTATAATTCACCCCTCCACTTT. It codes for CASSPPGTYNSPLHF.

The CDR3 reads CASRHKYRPEAFF. CDR3 nucleotide sequence: TGCGCCAGCCGACACAAATATCGCCCCGAAGCTTTCTTT. J is TRBJ1-1 and V is TRBV10-1; no clear D gene. The CDR3 runs 13 residues. Trimming cost V 8 bases and J 8 bases, with 18 bases left between them. Germline CDR1 reads WNHNN; CDR2 reads SYGVQD (reference sequence).

The rearrangement links TRBV28 to TRBJ2-3, with D perhaps TRBD1 or TRBD2 (5 bases each). V lost 2 bases, J lost 4 bases, and 13 bases lay in between. The CDR3 has 15 residues. From germline, CDR1 is MDHEN and CDR2 SYDVKM. Here the CDR3 reads CASSLGPGSPDTQYF. The CDR3, as DNA: TGTGCCAGCAGTTTAGGGCCAGGGAGCCCAGATACGCAGTATTTT.

This rearrangement joins TRBV28 to TRBJ1-2; possibly TRBD1 for D (6 bases). The CDR3 extends over 15 amino acids. Germline V lookup: CDR1 MDHEN, CDR2 SYDVKM. Trimming cost V 6 bases and J 2 bases, with 16 bases left between them. In DNA, the CDR3 is TGTGCCAGCAGCCCCTGGGGGGGCCGAAACTATGGCTACACCTTC. Its translation is CASSPWGGRNYGYTF.

The chain carries TRBV7-6 and TRBJ2-5, with D unresolved. Trimming took 5 bases from V and 0 from J, leaving 7 bases between them. CDR3 length: 13 residues. The germline gives CDR1 SGHVS, CDR2 FNYEAQ. Written as DNA, the CDR3 is TGTGCCAGCAGCCTAGGCTACCAAGAGACCCAGTACTTC. Translated, it gives CASSLGYQETQYF. Supplemented by reference TRBV7-6 and TRBJ2-5, the full variable domain reads GAGVSQSPRYKVTKRGQDVALRCDPISGHVSLYWYRQALGQGPEFLTYFNYEAQQDKSGLPNDRFSAERPEGSISTLTIQRTEQRDSAMYRCASSLGYQETQYFGPGTRLLVL.

The chain has TRBV3-1 (or the pseudogene TRBV3-2) and TRBJ1-5; D is perhaps TRBD1 (5 bases). With 3 bases removed from V and 6 bases from J, the gap between germline ends came to 12 bases. The germline CDR1 and CDR2 sequences are LGHDT and YNNKEL (reference sequence). There are 14 residues in the CDR3. DNA of the CDR3: TGTGCCAGCAGCCACTTAGGGGCGGGTCAGCCCCAGCATTTT. Amino acid sequence: CASSHLGAGQPQHF.

The rearrangement uses TRBV6-6 and TRBJ1-3, with TRBD1 identical over 9 bases. With V trimmed by 6 bases and J by 3 bases, 9 bases remained unmatched. The germline V gene has CDR1 MNHNY and CDR2 SVGAGI (reference sequence). CDR3 length: 16 amino acids. The DNA for the CDR3 is TGTGCCAGCAGACCTACGGGACAGGGAAGTGGAAACACCATATATTTT. Amino acids: CASRPTGQGSGNTIYF.

The chain is built from TRBV9 and TRBJ2-2; 12 nucleotides agree with TRBD1. From germline, CDR1 is SGDLS and CDR2 YYNGEE. The length of the CDR3 is 19 residues. With 4 bases clipped from V and 1 base from J, the junction kept 11 bases outside the gene matches. In nucleotides, the CDR3 is TGTGCCAGCAGCATAGAAGAGGGACAGGGGGCCCAGAACACCGGGGAGCTGTTTTTT. It translates to CASSIEEGQGAQNTGELFF.

The chain links TRBV9 to TRBJ2-3; D may correspond to TRBD1 or TRBD2 (5 bases each). V was pared by 1 base and J by 8 bases, with 14 bases between. The CDR3 covers 14 residues. Germline-derived CDR1 and CDR2 are SGDLS and YYNGEE. Here the CDR3 DNA reads TGTGCCAGCAGCGTATCGGGACCCCTAAGTACGCAGTATTTT. Protein sequence: CASSVSGPLSTQYF.

The chain couples TRBV6-5 to TRBJ2-7; 9 bases agree with TRBD2. Trimming cost V 10 bases and J 3 bases; bases outside gene matches: 10. CDR3 length: 14 residues. The V gene's germline CDR1 is MNHEY and CDR2 SVGAGI. CDR3 sequence reads: CATPSGTGVYEQYF. CDR3 sequence (DNA): TGTGCCACCCCTAGCGGGACTGGGGTCTACGAGCAGTACTTC.

This clone was seen a single time. The CDR3 spells CASSARWGQSNQPQHF. The CDR3 nucleotides read TGTGCCAGCAGTGCCCGGTGGGGGCAGAGCAATCAGCCCCAGCATTTT. The chain links TRBV6-2 or TRBV6-3 to TRBJ1-5; weak D call: TRBD1 (6 bases). V was pared by 5 bases and J by 1 base, with 15 bases between. Germline V lookup: CDR1 MNHEY, CDR2 SVGEGT. The CDR3 runs to 16 residues.

The V call is TRBV7-9, the J call TRBJ1-6, with 7 nucleotides matching TRBD1. The CDR3 totals 14 residues. Germline CDR1 reads SEHNR; CDR2 reads FQNEAQ (reference sequence). V was clipped by 5 bases and J by 8 bases; unmatched bases: 6. The CDR3 loop is CASSKDRSDSPLHF. The DNA for the CDR3 is TGTGCCAGCAGCAAGGACAGGTCCGATTCACCCCTCCACTTT.

Regarding this clone: The DNA is omitted, as the CDR3 cannot be located on it reliably, and the CDR3 follows TCRdb's listing. The CDR3 here is CASSQEGQDLILAQHF. This rearrangement joins TRBV4-1 to TRBJ1-5; the table's D call, TRBD1, was not checked against the DNA. CDR1 is MGHRA and CDR2 is YSYEKL in the germline V gene. The CDR3 comprises 16 residues, both ends counted.

This chain joins TRBV7-2 and TRBJ2-1; TRBD2 is a possible D gene (6 bases). This CDR3 has 13 residues. Germline V gene lookup returns CDR1 SGHTA and CDR2 FQGNSA. The V end was cut by 11 bases, the J end by 5 bases, with 16 bases between. DNA for the CDR3: TGTGCCCACTTGGGAGGTCCCCACAATGAGCAGTTCTTC. It is translated as CAHLGGPHNEQFF.

V gene TRBV11-2 combines with J gene TRBJ2-3, with no clear D. The CDR3 contains 15 residues. V shed 0 bases and J shed 0 bases, with 7 bases lying between them. The germline V gene encodes CDR1 SGHAT and CDR2 FQNNGV. In nucleotides, the CDR3 is TGTGCCAGCAGCTTAGATGGGGTTAGCACAGATACGCAGTATTTT. The encoded protein is CASSLDGVSTDTQYF.

The chain links TRBV11-2 to TRBJ2-7; the D is unclear. Trimming left V 2 bases short and J 5 bases short, with 10 bases between. The CDR3 has 13 residues. Germline assignment: CDR1 SGHAT and CDR2 FQNNGV. DNA for the CDR3: TGTGCCAGCAGCTTACAGGTAGTGGACGAGCAGTACTTC. Encoded protein: CASSLQVVDEQYF.

This chain's CDR3 is CASSLAVGRNEQFF. The CDR3 bases are TGCGCCAGCAGCTTGGCCGTAGGTCGGAATGAGCAGTTCTTC. The rearrangement uses TRBV5-1 and TRBJ2-1, with D unresolved. The CDR3 totals 14 residues. Germline V gene data show CDR1 as SGHRS and CDR2 as YFSETQ. V was clipped by 0 bases and J by 7 bases, with 11 bases between them.

V usage is TRBV6-6 and J usage is TRBJ1-4; D is perhaps TRBD1 (5 bases). This CDR3 is 15 amino acids long. Trimming removed 3 bases at V and 8 bases at J, with 16 bases between. Germline V gene sequence: CDR1 MNHNY, CDR2 SVGAGI (reference sequence). The CDR3, as DNA: TGTGCCAGCAGTTATGGTGACAGCCGTTCGGAAAAACTGTTTTTT. Translating gives CASSYGDSRSEKLFF.

The chain links TRBV18 to TRBJ1-4; no definite D call. Germline loops: CDR1 KGHSH, CDR2 LQKENI. The CDR3 sequence is 12 residues long. Trimming pared 3 bases from V and 5 bases from J, leaving 4 bases between. CDR3 coding DNA: TGTGCCAGCTCACCTCCGAATGAAAAACTGTTTTTT. It is translated as CASSPPNEKLFF.